These 18 T cell receptor beta chains were all obtained from the same sample, sequenced in a study of cytotoxic CD8 clonotypes in ibrutinib-treated CLL. The assay was immunoSEQ multiplex PCR, and TCRdb's table has in-frame clones only and misses some. Among approximately 25,000 clones listed, 55% to 75% were seen once. Sequencing used PBMCs, obtained after 12 months of ibrutinib treatment. The receptor source for this set is a human donor with chronic lymphocytic leukemia.

The gene calls are TRBV13 and TRBJ2-7; TRBD1 might be the D (5 bases). The CDR3 extends over 15 amino acids. Germline CDR1 PRHDT, CDR2 FYEKMQ (reference sequence). The germline V and J ends were trimmed by 5 bases and 0 bases, with 14 bases remaining between them. This CDR3 is CASSLQDKSSYEQYF. DNA of the CDR3: TGTGCCAGCAGCCTCCAGGACAAGAGCTCCTACGAGCAGTACTTC. The full variable domain, rest sourced from reference TRBV13 and TRBJ2-7, is AAGVIQSPRHLIKEKRETATLKCYPIPRHDTVYWYQQGPGQDPQFLISFYEKMQSDKGSIPDRFSAQQFSDYHSELNMSSLELGDSALYFCASSLQDKSSYEQYFGPGTRLTVT.

The V gene is TRBV6-1, the J gene TRBJ2-7; D possibly corresponds to TRBD1 (5 bases). This CDR3 has 13 residues. Germline V gene lookup returns CDR1 MNHNS and CDR2 SASEGT. Trimming removed 0 bases from V and 2 bases from J, with 5 bases in between. CDR3 residues: CASSEATAYEQYF. The DNA for the CDR3 is TGTGCCAGCAGTGAAGCGACAGCCTACGAGCAGTACTTC.

CDR3 in DNA: TGTGCCAGCAGGCCGAGCACAGCGTATTATGGCTACACCTTC. Its translation: CASRPSTAYYGYTF. The chain is built from TRBV27 and TRBJ1-2; no reliable D call. Trimming shortened V by 6 bases and J by 5 bases, and 16 bases separated the two germline ends. This CDR3 comprises 14 residues. The germline CDR1 and CDR2 sequences are MNHEY and SMNVEV (reference sequence).

V and J are TRBV2 and TRBJ2-7, with D possibly matching TRBD1 (6 bases). Germline CDR1 reads SNHLY; CDR2 reads FYNNEI. The V and J ends lost 4 bases and 6 bases respectively, with 16 bases between them. There are 14 residues in the CDR3. CDR3 sequence: CASSGGRGWGEQYF. The CDR3 nucleotides read TGTGCCAGCAGTGGCGGCAGGGGTTGGGGCGAGCAGTACTTC.

The V call is TRBV5-6, the J call TRBJ2-5, with 8 bases aligning to TRBD2. Germline assignment: CDR1 SGHDT and CDR2 YYEEEE. J lost 7 bases, V lost 4 bases, and 9 bases had no gene match. CDR3 length equals 14 residues. CDR3 residues: CASSPDSLAGTQYF. CDR3 DNA: TGTGCCAGCAGCCCCGACTCCCTAGCGGGGACCCAGTACTTC.

The chain uses TRBV30 and TRBJ1-1; possible D gene TRBD1, 5 bases. This CDR3 region has 13 residues. The germline CDR1 and CDR2 sequences are GTSNPN and SVGIG (reference sequence). Trimming pared 2 bases from V and 4 bases from J, leaving 11 bases between. The CDR3 DNA reads TGTGCCTGGAGTCGTGGGGGTTCCACTGAAGCTTTCTTT. This gives the protein CAWSRGGSTEAFF.

This clone showed up just a few times. This chain joins TRBV30 and TRBJ1-6; TRBD1 matches 8 bases. The germline V gene encodes CDR1 GTSNPN and CDR2 SVGIG (reference sequence). Trimming removed 8 bases from V and 9 bases from J; junction bases left unmatched: 9. The CDR3 length is 13 residues. The CDR3 DNA follows: TGTGCCGGCGGACAGGGCGGTCTTTCACCCCTCCACTTT. It codes for CAGGQGGLSPLHF.

This rearrangement joins TRBV19 to TRBJ1-2; 7 bases are a match to TRBD1. V lost 0 bases, J lost 4 bases, and 5 bases stayed unmatched. CDR3 size: 15 residues. Per the germline V gene, CDR1 is LNHDA and CDR2 is SQIVND (reference sequence). The CDR3 sequence is CASSIDGTEVYGYTF. The CDR3 DNA follows: TGTGCCAGTAGTATAGATGGGACAGAGGTCTATGGCTACACCTTC.

V and J are TRBV19 and TRBJ1-3; D is perhaps TRBD1 (6 bases). Germline V gives CDR1 LNHDA, CDR2 SQIVND (reference sequence). The CDR3 covers 17 residues. V lost 5 bases and J 0 bases, leaving 17 bases between the germline ends. The CDR3 spells CASSLNGQSLSGNTIYF. CDR3 nucleotide sequence: TGTGCCAGTAGTCTCAATGGACAGTCCCTCTCTGGAAACACCATATATTTT.

The rearrangement links TRBV7-8 to TRBJ1-2; D is undetermined. V lost 0 bases and J lost 7, with 6 bases in between. CDR3 length: 12 amino acids. The germline CDR1 and CDR2 sequences are SGHVS and FQNEAQ. The CDR3 loop is CASSLAPPGYTF. CDR3 nucleotides: TGTGCCAGCAGCTTAGCTCCTCCTGGCTACACCTTC.

The chain recombines TRBV7-8 with TRBJ2-7; D remains ambiguous. This CDR3 spans 14 amino acids. CDR1 and CDR2 (germline): SGHVS, FQNEAQ. Trimming left V 1 base short and J 2 bases short, with 9 bases between. CDR3 nucleotide sequence: TGTGCCAGCAGCTTAGTGGACGGAACCTACGAGCAGTACTTC. Translating gives CASSLVDGTYEQYF.

The chain uses TRBV9 and TRBJ2-3, with a weak D call TRBD2 (6 bases). The germline CDR1 and CDR2 sequences are SGDLS and YYNGEE. The V gene lost 1 base and the J gene lost 2 bases, with 11 bases spanning the gap. CDR3 length: 15 amino acids. The CDR3: CASSVISGPTDTQYF. The CDR3 DNA follows: TGTGCCAGCAGCGTAATTAGCGGCCCCACAGATACGCAGTATTTT. The variable domain in full, with the rest retrieved from reference TRBV9 and TRBJ2-3, is DSGVTQTPKHLITATGQRVTLRCSPRSGDLSVYWYQQSLDQGLQFLIQYYNGEERAKGNILERFSAQQFPDLHSELNLSSLELGDSALYFCASSVISGPTDTQYFGPGTRLTVL.

V usage is TRBV7-2 and J usage is TRBJ2-5; D might be TRBD2 (6 bases). The germline gives CDR1 SGHTA, CDR2 FQGNSA. This CDR3 is 14 amino acids long. Trimming removed 3 bases from V and 2 bases from J, with 10 bases in between. The CDR3 protein is CASSFSGQQETQYF. The CDR3 bases are TGTGCCAGCAGCTTTAGCGGTCAACAAGAGACCCAGTACTTC.

V gene TRBV7-6 combines with J gene TRBJ2-7; D is perhaps TRBD2 (5 bases). CDR1 and CDR2 from the germline V gene are SGHVS and FNYEAQ. The CDR3 has 14 amino acids. V lost 0 bases to trimming and J lost 4 bases, with 10 bases between them. Written as DNA, the CDR3 is TGTGCCAGCAGCTTAGCTCACGAGGGTTACGAGCAGTACTTC. The encoded protein is CASSLAHEGYEQYF.

The rearrangement links TRBV11-2 to TRBJ2-1; no reliable D call. CDR1 is SGHAT and CDR2 is FQNNGV in the germline V gene. Trimming shortened V by 1 base and J by 6 bases, and 16 bases separated the two germline ends. This CDR3 spans 16 amino acids. As DNA, the CDR3 is TGTGCCAGCAGCTTAGGAAGGGATGCCCTCCGCAATGAGCAGTTCTTC. Protein: CASSLGRDALRNEQFF.

The chain carries TRBV7-9 and TRBJ2-2; D not resolved. Trimming stripped 2 bases from V and 2 bases from J, with 12 bases between. There are 16 residues in the CDR3. Germline lookup yields CDR1 SEHNR and CDR2 FQNEAQ (reference sequence). CDR3 sequence: CASSLRVGTNTGELFF. CDR3 sequence (DNA): TGTGCCAGCAGCTTAAGGGTCGGAACAAACACCGGGGAGCTGTTTTTT. Full variable domain (missing parts from reference TRBV7-9 and TRBJ2-2): DTGVSQNPRHKITKRGQNVTFRCDPISEHNRLYWYRQTLGQGPEFLTYFQNEAQLEKSRLLSDRFSAERPKGSFSTLEIQRTEQGDSAMYLCASSLRVGTNTGELFFGEGSRLTVL.

The genes are TRBV7-6 and TRBJ2-5, with D perhaps matching TRBD1 (6 bases). CDR3 length: 14 amino acids. V dropped 5 bases and J dropped 4 bases, with 14 bases sitting between them. Germline values: CDR1 SGHVS, CDR2 FNYEAQ. The CDR3 is CASSQQGIPETQYF. The CDR3 DNA reads TGTGCCAGCAGCCAACAGGGAATCCCAGAGACCCAGTACTTC.

This clone was found once. The genes are TRBV2 and TRBJ1-5; no clear D. Deletions cut 10 bases from V and 9 bases from J, with 22 bases between. The CDR3 has 14 residues. CDR1 is SNHLY, CDR2 FYNNEI, per germline. Written as DNA, the CDR3 is TGTGCCACCGCGGGGAGCAGTTCCCAAGGGCCCCAGCATTTT. This codes for CATAGSSSQGPQHF.